This T cell receptor (beta chain) was identified in a study of response to subunit inactivated influenza vaccine. CDR1 SQVTM and CDR2 ANQGSEA come from the germline V gene. The CDR3 totals 14 residues. TCRdb reprocessed the RT-PCR reads via MiXCR and lists one record per CDR3 protein. The sample consists of approximately 700,000 distinct CDR3 sequences, 14% of them appearing once. This clonotype has ten or more counts. The target antigen is unknown. Study-wide points: Each seasonal influenza vaccination, the authors suggested, recruits few new T cells.

This TCR derives from a man aged 45-65 years who received an inactivated influenza vaccine. The rearrangement links TRBV29-1 to TRBJ2-3, with 9 positions matching TRBD1. The sequenced sample was PBMCs from blood, obtained 14 days before vaccination. CDR3 DNA sequence: TGCAGTGGAACAGGGGGCGCGGGCACAGATACGCAGTATTTT. Its translation: CSGTGGAGTDTQYF.